This T cell receptor beta chain was recovered during a study of Graves' ophthalmopathy and Graves' hyperthyroidism. Across the study: Where ophthalmopathy was absent within 18 months of follow-up, hyperthyroidism was stable.

The V segment lost 5 bases and the J segment 3 bases; nucleotides outside the gene matches: 10. The germline V gene has CDR1 SGHTA and CDR2 FQGNSA. The CDR3 spans 16 residues. Ten or more counts support this clonotype. Amplification of the TCR beta CDR3 regions used RNA transcripts (as template). RT-PCR was first run with HTBI primers, then multiplex PCR in a second round. TCRdb used MiXCR to reprocess the multiplex PCR reads, holding one entry per CDR3 protein. The sample includes over a million distinct CDR3 sequences, less than 45% of them seen just once. The chain employs TRBV7-2 and TRBJ2-7, with 10 bases aligning to TRBD2. Source material: peripheral blood or thyroid tissue (not recorded which). The receptor's source is an adult man with Graves' hyperthyroidism. For the CDR3, the DNA is TGTGCCAGCAGCGCCGCTAGCGGGGGTGGGATCTACGAGCAGTACTTC. Translating gives CASSAASGGGIYEQYF.